A single sample is the source of the 15 T cell receptor beta chains below, sequenced in a study of blood T cell repertoires in COVID-19. Assay: immunoSEQ multiplex PCR; the TCRdb copy retains only in-frame clones and omits some. The sample consists of 80,000 to 100,000 clones, approximately 86% of them appearing once. Sequenced material: peripheral blood. The receptors here all came from a woman over 75 in a cohort sampled during active or convalescent COVID-19.

The chain has TRBV9 and TRBJ2-2; D not certain. Trimming shortened V by 1 base and J by 0 bases, and 16 bases separated the two germline ends. Germline lookup yields CDR1 SGDLS and CDR2 YYNGEE. The CDR3 sequence is 18 residues long. The DNA for the CDR3 is TGTGCCAGCAGCGTAACCCCCCTCTACGGGTCGAACACCGGGGAGCTGTTTTTT. As protein: CASSVTPLYGSNTGELFF.

The gene calls are TRBV4-1 and TRBJ2-3, with a weak D call TRBD2 (6 bases). The CDR3 runs to 15 residues. Germline assignment: CDR1 MGHRA and CDR2 YSYEKL. The V end was cut by 4 bases, the J end by 0 bases, with 11 bases between. This chain's CDR3 is CASSLLAVSTDTQYF. The CDR3 nucleotides read TGCGCCAGCAGCCTACTAGCAGTTAGCACAGATACGCAGTATTTT.

This clone occurred a few times. This chain connects TRBV18 to TRBJ2-3; 10 bases line up with TRBD1. Germline CDR1 KGHSH, CDR2 LQKENI. Losses at the gene ends were 3 bases for V and 6 bases for J; bases not matched to a gene: 9. CDR3 length: 16 residues. CDR3 bases: TGTGCCAGCTCACCCTCCCGACAGGGGGCAGGGGATACGCAGTATTTT. This encodes CASSPSRQGAGDTQYF.

This chain uses TRBV24-1 with TRBJ1-2, with D tentatively TRBD1 (5 bases). Germline CDR1 reads KGHDR; CDR2 reads SFDVKD. The germline V and J ends were trimmed by 0 bases and 3 bases, with 13 bases remaining between them. The CDR3 contains 16 residues. CDR3 protein: CATSDLRKAGHYGYTF. CDR3 nucleotide sequence: TGTGCCACCAGTGATTTGCGTAAGGCAGGGCACTATGGCTACACCTTC.

V gene TRBV6-5 combines with J gene TRBJ2-7; no clear D gene. The CDR3 sequence is 15 residues long. V lost 6 bases to trimming and J lost 2 bases, with 17 bases between them. Looked up from germline, CDR1 is MNHEY and CDR2 is SVGAGI. The CDR3 protein is CASRVQTTETYEQYF. Here the CDR3 DNA reads TGTGCCAGCAGGGTCCAAACCACTGAAACCTACGAGCAGTACTTC.

The CDR3 DNA sequence: TGTGCCAGCAGCTGGGGACTAGCGGGTGCTGCAGATACGCAGTATTTT. This encodes CASSWGLAGAADTQYF. The chain recombines TRBV7-2 with TRBJ2-3, with 12 positions matching TRBD2. Trimming at V came to 4 bases and at J to 4 bases, leaving 6 bases not matched to a gene. Germline V CDR1 and CDR2: SGHTA, FQGNSA. The CDR3 sequence is 16 residues long. Full variable domain (outside the CDR3, taken from reference TRBV7-2 and TRBJ2-3): GAGVSQSPSNKVTEKGKDVELRCDPISGHTALYWYRQSLGQGLEFLIYFQGNSAPDKSGLPSDRFSAERTGGSVSTLTIQRTQQEDSAVYLCASSWGLAGAADTQYFGPGTRLTVL.

The rearrangement links TRBV28 to TRBJ2-7; 12 bases map to TRBD2. This CDR3 spans 16 amino acids. The V gene end was trimmed by 5 bases and the J gene end by 3 bases; junction bases not matched to a gene: 8. CDR1 is MDHEN, CDR2 SYDVKM, per germline. In nucleotides, the CDR3 is TGTGCCAGCAGTGCAATAGGACTAGCGGGGAACTACGAGCAGTACTTC. Encoded protein: CASSAIGLAGNYEQYF.

The chain links TRBV2 to TRBJ2-7; 7 bases are shared with TRBD2. Trimming removed 7 bases from V and 1 base from J; junction bases left unmatched: 7. From germline, CDR1 is SNHLY and CDR2 FYNNEI. This CDR3 comprises 14 residues. The CDR3 nucleotides are TGTGCCAGCAAGGGACTACCGCAATCCTACGAGCAGTACTTC. It yields the protein CASKGLPQSYEQYF. The entire variable domain, with the rest obtained from reference TRBV2 and TRBJ2-7, is as follows: EPEVTQTPSHQVTQMGQEVILRCVPISNHLYFYWYRQILGQKVEFLVSFYNNEISEKSEIFDDQFSVERPDGSNFTLKIRSTKLEDSAMYFCASKGLPQSYEQYFGPGTRLTVT.

The genes are TRBV27 and TRBJ1-5; D uncertain. Deletions cut 3 bases from V and 0 bases from J, with 6 bases between. Germline V gene sequence: CDR1 MNHEY, CDR2 SMNVEV (reference sequence). The CDR3 has 14 amino acids. CDR3 sequence: CASSFGNSNQPQHF. The CDR3 DNA sequence: TGTGCCAGCAGTTTCGGGAATAGCAATCAGCCCCAGCATTTT.

The rearrangement uses TRBV9 and TRBJ2-5; 15 bases map to TRBD2. The CDR3 sequence is 15 residues long. The germline V gene has CDR1 SGDLS and CDR2 YYNGEE. The V segment lost 2 bases and the J segment 5 bases; nucleotides outside the gene matches: 1. The CDR3 protein is CASSVGTSGGETQYF. CDR3 nucleotides: TGTGCCAGCAGCGTGGGGACTAGCGGGGGGGAGACCCAGTACTTC.

The chain combines TRBV5-6 with TRBJ2-6; 11 bases agree with TRBD1. Germline CDR1 and CDR2: SGHDT and YYEEEE. CDR3 length: 18 residues. After removal of 4 bases from V and 0 bases from J, the junction contained 6 bases not matched to a gene. CDR3 nucleotides: TGTGCCAGCAGCGGAACCGGGACAGGGGGCTCTGGGGCCAACGTCCTGACTTTC. Protein sequence: CASSGTGTGGSGANVLTF. Based on the CDR3 plus reference TRBV5-6 and TRBJ2-6, the full variable domain is DAGVTQSPTHLIKTRGQQVTLRCSPKSGHDTVSWYQQALGQGPQFIFQYYEEEERQRGNFPDRFSGHQFPNYSSELNVNALLLGDSALYLCASSGTGTGGSGANVLTFGAGSRLTVL.

CDR3 nucleotides: TGTGCCAGCGGCCCGATATCGGGCACTGAAGCTTTCTTT. Its translation is CASGPISGTEAFF. The chain joins TRBV6-5 to TRBJ1-1, with unresolved D. The CDR3 totals 13 residues. The V and J ends lost 8 bases and 4 bases respectively, with 14 bases between them. Per germline, CDR1 MNHEY and CDR2 SVGAGI.

The chain is built from TRBV3-1 (or the pseudogene TRBV3-2) and TRBJ2-7, with D unresolved. The V gene lost 1 base and the J gene lost 3 bases, with 4 bases spanning the gap. This CDR3 region has 12 residues. CDR1 is LGHDT and CDR2 is YNNKEL in the germline V gene (reference sequence). The chain's CDR3 is CASSQVFYEQYF. The CDR3 region has the DNA TGTGCCAGCAGCCAAGTATTCTACGAGCAGTACTTC.

The genes are TRBV11-3 and TRBJ1-2; 10 bases fit TRBD1. Germline V gene lookup returns CDR1 SGHNT and CDR2 YENEEA. The CDR3 contains 14 residues. V gave up 1 base and J gave up 4 bases; unmatched junction bases: 0. The CDR3: CASSLGDRGYGYTF. CDR3 sequence (DNA): TGTGCCAGCAGCTTAGGGGACAGGGGCTATGGCTACACCTTC.

The V call is TRBV25-1, the J call TRBJ1-6, with D tentatively TRBD1 (6 bases). CDR1 and CDR2 (germline): MGHDK, SYGVNS. V gave up 4 bases and J gave up 7 bases, with 11 bases separating them. The CDR3 has 14 amino acids. In DNA, the CDR3 is TGTGCCAGCAGTGCAGGGGCTACGAATTCACCCCTCCACTTT. Its translation is CASSAGATNSPLHF.